The rows below give T cell receptor beta chains drawn from one sample of a study of blood T cell repertoires in COVID-19. The repertoire was sequenced with immunoSEQ multiplex PCR; TCRdb's copy has only in-frame clones and lacks some. The sample holds some 240,000 clones, around 82% seen once. The sequenced material came from PBMCs or T cells enriched from blood (not recorded which). These receptors came from a man aged 45 to 65 who had recovered from COVID-19. Both conserved end residues are part of each CDR3. The D gene is left open where the match is weak. Expanded clones get a size class; other rows say once, few or many, or leave the size out.

v_call,cdr3_length,j_call,d_call,clone_size,cdr3_aa,cdr3_nt
TRBV30,12,TRBJ1-2,NA,NA,CAWTTGNYGYTF,TGTGCCTGGACAACAGGGAACTATGGCTACACCTTC
TRBV27,15,TRBJ2-7,TRBD1,NA,CASWKGQGVSYEQYF,TGTGCCAGCTGGAAAGGACAGGGGGTTTCCTACGAGCAGTACTTC
TRBV11-2,14,TRBJ2-7,NA,NA,CASSLEVVSYEQYF,TGTGCCAGCAGCTTAGAGGTAGTGTCCTACGAGCAGTACTTC
TRBV19,14,TRBJ1-2,NA,NA,CASSLRAELYGYTF,TGTGCCAGCTCTTTGAGGGCAGAACTCTATGGCTACACCTTC
TRBV5-1,13,TRBJ2-7,TRBD2,NA,CASSRLAGNEQYF,TGCGCCAGCAGCAGACTAGCGGGAAACGAGCAGTACTTC
TRBV4-3,14,TRBJ2-1,TRBD1,NA,CASSLDRVGNEQFF,TGCGCCAGCAGCCTGGACAGGGTGGGAAATGAGCAGTTCTTC
TRBV6-4,13,TRBJ1-6,NA,NA,CASSEQADSPLHF,TGTGCCAGCAGTGAACAGGCAGATTCACCCCTCCACTTT
TRBV6-6,11,TRBJ2-1,TRBD1,NA,CASDRGNEQFF,TGTGCCAGCGACAGGGGAAATGAGCAGTTCTTC
TRBV19,13,TRBJ2-7,NA,NA,CASSTAGAYEQYF,TGTGCCAGTAGTACGGCGGGTGCCTACGAGCAGTACTTC
TRBV5-1,15,TRBJ2-7,TRBD2,NA,CASSFSGGATLEQYF,TGCGCCAGCAGCTTTAGCGGGGGGGCAACCCTCGAGCAGTACTTC
TRBV5-4,17,TRBJ2-3,NA,NA,CAVQGGGGSRGTDTQYF,TGTGCCGTACAGGGAGGCGGGGGATCCAGGGGCACAGATACGCAGTATTTT
TRBV11-3,15,TRBJ2-1,TRBD2,NA,CASSISGVGYNEQFF,TGTGCCAGCAGCATTAGCGGGGTCGGCTACAATGAGCAGTTCTTC
TRBV3-1/TRBV3-2,13,TRBJ2-3,TRBD1,NA,CASGQGRTDTQYF,TGTGCCAGCGGACAGGGGAGGACAGATACGCAGTATTTT
TRBV19,16,TRBJ2-1,TRBD2,NA,CASSTPTSGFYNEQFF,TGTGCCAGTAGTACTCCAACTAGCGGCTTCTACAATGAGCAGTTCTTC
TRBV9,14,TRBJ2-5,NA,NA,CASSEAGRQETQYF,TGTGCCAGCAGCGAGGCGGGGCGGCAAGAGACCCAGTACTTC
TRBV30,12,TRBJ1-2,TRBD1,NA,CAWSHGQASYTF,TGTGCCTGGAGTCATGGACAGGCTAGCTACACCTTC
TRBV7-9,13,TRBJ1-2,TRBD1,NA,CASSLRDRGGYTF,TGTGCCAGCAGCCTCCGGGACAGGGGGGGCTACACCTTC
TRBV5-1,16,TRBJ2-5,TRBD2,NA,CASNPLAGGPIETQYF,TGCGCCAGCAACCCACTAGCGGGGGGGCCGATCGAGACCCAGTACTTC
TRBV19,14,TRBJ1-3,NA,NA,CASTRELAGNTIYF,TGTGCCAGTACGCGGGAGCTGGCCGGAAACACCATATATTTT
TRBV10-1,15,TRBJ2-3,TRBD2,few,CASSEGAGGPNTQYF,TGCGCCAGCAGTGAAGGTGCGGGAGGGCCGAATACGCAGTATTTT
TRBV11-2,17,TRBJ1-6,NA,NA,CASSLEAGSSYNSPLHF,TGTGCCAGCAGCTTAGAGGCCGGGAGCTCCTATAATTCACCCCTCCACTTT
TRBV2,15,TRBJ2-4,NA,NA,CASGYGELAKNIQYF,TGTGCCAGCGGATACGGGGAGCTAGCCAAAAACATTCAGTACTTC
TRBV9,15,TRBJ2-3,TRBD1,NA,CASSVGGRGTDTQYF,TGTGCCAGCAGCGTAGGTGGCAGGGGGACAGATACGCAGTATTTT
TRBV7-8,14,TRBJ1-5,NA,NA,CASSFAGSNQPQHF,TGTGCCAGCAGCTTCGCAGGTAGCAATCAGCCCCAGCATTTT
TRBV19,12,TRBJ1-1,NA,NA,CASSADNTEAFF,TGTGCCAGTAGTGCAGATAACACTGAAGCTTTCTTT
TRBV11-2,12,TRBJ2-3,NA,NA,CASSLTQGAQYF,TGTGCCAGCAGCTTAACTCAGGGTGCGCAGTATTTT
TRBV6-1,17,TRBJ1-1,TRBD1,NA,CASSVGTGGSMNTEAFF,TGTGCCAGCAGTGTTGGGACAGGGGGGTCCATGAACACTGAAGCTTTCTTT
TRBV28,14,TRBJ1-3,NA,NA,CASSFGGGRNTIYF,TGTGCCAGCAGTTTTGGGGGAGGGCGAAACACCATATATTTT
TRBV20-1,11,TRBJ1-2,NA,NA,CSASGEYGYTF,TGCAGTGCATCAGGGGAATATGGCTACACCTTC
TRBV2,12,TRBJ2-5,NA,NA,CASRLGGGTQYF,TGTGCCAGCAGACTAGGGGGGGGGACCCAGTACTTC
TRBV27,20,TRBJ2-3,TRBD2,NA,CASSLSGLAGGIPSTDTQYF,TGTGCCAGCAGTTTATCCGGACTAGCGGGGGGCATCCCTAGCACAGATACGCAGTATTTT
TRBV27,13,TRBJ1-2,NA,NA,CASRRGGLGGYTF,TGTGCCAGCAGACGCGGGGGGTTGGGTGGCTACACCTTC
TRBV27,13,TRBJ1-1,NA,NA,CASSLQRGTEAFF,TGTGCCAGCAGTTTGCAGCGAGGTACTGAAGCTTTCTTT
TRBV18,19,TRBJ1-2,TRBD1,NA,CASSPLMGDRVLVSYGYTF,TGTGCCAGCTCACCCCTCATGGGGGACAGGGTACTAGTAAGCTATGGCTACACCTTC
TRBV7-2,16,TRBJ1-2,NA,NA,CASSYSPTDSNYGFTF,TGTGCCAGCAGCTACTCGCCCACCGACAGCAACTATGGCTTCACCTTC